The clone carrying this T cell receptor (beta chain) has more than one count but fewer than ten. TCRdb reprocessed the RT-PCR reads with MiXCR, giving one entry per CDR3 protein. The sample has about 210,000 distinct CDR3 sequences, roughly two fifths seen once. This sample is part of a study of patients and donors after allogeneic stem cell transplantation. J was trimmed by 8 bases and V by 3 bases; bases with no gene match: 4. Germline CDR1 is MNHNS and CDR2 is SASEGT. This CDR3 has 13 amino acids. The source is a human donor who was either an allogeneic HSCT recipient or a stem cell or donor lymphocyte infusion donor (not recorded which). It is not recorded whose cells these are; they may come from a transplant donor. This chain uses TRBV6-1 with TRBJ1-2; 9 bases are shared with TRBD1. Sequencing was carried out using blood, either unsorted or a sorted T cell fraction (not recorded which). The CDR3 DNA is TGTGCCAGCAGTGATGGGACAGGGACCGGCTACACCTTC. Translated, it gives CASSDGTGTGYTF.